This TCR beta chain was obtained from a study of CD8+CD57+ T cells in acquired aplastic anemia. Germline V CDR1 and CDR2: ENHRY, SYGVKD. The junction had 7 bases not matched to a gene; V was cut back by 4 bases and J by 2 bases. This CDR3 is 17 amino acids long. This clonotype was observed at least ten times. Genomic DNA constituted the template upon which TCR beta VDJ and CDR3 profiling was performed. TCRdb ran MiXCR on the reads and lists one entry per CDR3 protein. The sample shows about half a million distinct CDR3 sequences, under 40% of them seen only once. Individuals selected for sequencing had exhibited CD8+CD57+ cell expansion on flow cytometry. The patients, all of them, had severe acquired aplastic anemia. Patients were therapy-naive when their blood was sampled.

Sequencing input: sorted CD4+, CD8+, or CD8+CD57+ T cells (not recorded which) from PBMCs. The chain uses TRBV10-3 and TRBJ2-3; TRBD2 matches 12 bases. The receptor's source is a human donor with aplastic anemia. CDR3 nucleotides: TGTGCCATCAGTGGGAAACTAGCGGGGGGCATCACAGATACGCAGTATTTT. This sequence encodes CAISGKLAGGITDTQYF.